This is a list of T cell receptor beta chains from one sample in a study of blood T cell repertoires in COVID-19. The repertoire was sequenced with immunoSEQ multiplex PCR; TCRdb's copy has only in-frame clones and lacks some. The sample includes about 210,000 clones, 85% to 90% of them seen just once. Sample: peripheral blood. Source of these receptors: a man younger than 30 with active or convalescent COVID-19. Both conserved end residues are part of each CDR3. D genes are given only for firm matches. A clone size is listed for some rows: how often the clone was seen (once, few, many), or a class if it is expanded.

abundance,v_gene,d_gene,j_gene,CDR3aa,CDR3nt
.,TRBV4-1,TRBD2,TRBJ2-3,CASSQAPTTSGSGDTQYF,TGCGCCAGCAGCCAAGCCCCCACTACTAGCGGGAGCGGGGATACGCAGTATTTT
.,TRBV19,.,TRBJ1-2,CASSIPGKLGYTF,TGTGCCAGTAGCATACCGGGGAAACTAGGCTACACCTTC
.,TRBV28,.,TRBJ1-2,CASSTGRGSYTF,TGTGCCAGCAGTACAGGGAGAGGGAGCTACACCTTC
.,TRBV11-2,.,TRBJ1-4,CASSLRGSPGEKLFF,TGTGCCAGCAGCTTACGGGGGTCCCCCGGGGAAAAACTGTTTTTT
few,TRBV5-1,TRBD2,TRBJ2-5,CASSSGLAGGPRETQYF,TGCGCCAGCAGCTCAGGACTAGCGGGAGGGCCGCGAGAGACCCAGTACTTC
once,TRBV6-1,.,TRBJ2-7,CASSEQGRPYEQYF,TGTGCCAGCAGTGAACAGGGTAGGCCCTACGAGCAGTACTTC
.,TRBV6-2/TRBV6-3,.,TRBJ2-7,CASSYRPYGGSYEQYF,TGTGCCAGCAGTTACCGGCCTTATGGAGGATCCTACGAGCAGTACTTC
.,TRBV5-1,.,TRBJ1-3,CASSLVDPGNTIYF,TGCGCCAGCAGCTTGGTAGATCCTGGAAACACCATATATTTT
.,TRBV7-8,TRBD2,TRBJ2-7,CASSLEGGRAYEQYF,TGTGCCAGCAGCTTAGAGGGCGGGAGAGCCTACGAGCAGTACTTC
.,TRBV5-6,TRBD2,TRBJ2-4,CASSLGEGSAKNIQYF,TGTGCCAGCAGCTTGGGGGAGGGCTCGGCCAAAAACATTCAGTACTTC
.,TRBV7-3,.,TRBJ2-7,CASSRGGGDEQYF,TGTGCCAGCAGCCGCGGGGGCGGCGACGAGCAGTACTTC
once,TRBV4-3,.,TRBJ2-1,CASSQDLAGGSKFF,TGCGCCAGCAGCCAAGATCTTGCCGGGGGATCAAAATTCTTC
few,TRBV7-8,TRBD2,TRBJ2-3,CASSLAPTSGRRDTQYF,TGTGCCAGCAGCTTAGCCCCGACTAGCGGGAGAAGAGATACGCAGTATTTT
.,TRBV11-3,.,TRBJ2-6,CASSTRTDPGANVLTF,TGTGCCAGCAGCACCCGGACAGATCCTGGGGCCAACGTCCTGACTTTC
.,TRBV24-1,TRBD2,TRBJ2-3,CATQRGSTDTQYF,TGTGCCACCCAGCGGGGGAGCACAGATACGCAGTATTTT
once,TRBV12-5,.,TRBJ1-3,CASGSGSGNTIYF,TGTGCTAGTGGTTCCGGCTCTGGAAACACCATATATTTT
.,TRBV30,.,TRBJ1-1,CAWSVSENTEAFF,TGTGCCTGGAGTGTTAGTGAAAACACTGAAGCTTTCTTT
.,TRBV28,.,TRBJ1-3,CASSLPRSLSGNTIYF,TGTGCCAGCAGTCTACCGAGGAGTCTCTCTGGAAACACCATATATTTT
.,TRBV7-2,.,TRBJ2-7,CASSLTRHYEQYF,TGTGCCAGCAGCCTAACTAGGCACTACGAGCAGTACTTC
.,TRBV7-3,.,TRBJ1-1,CASSLSRGTEAFF,TGTGCCAGCAGTCTTTCGCGGGGAACTGAAGCTTTCTTT
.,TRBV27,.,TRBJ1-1,CASSFSGLMNTEAFF,TGTGCCAGCAGTTTTTCAGGGCTCATGAACACTGAAGCTTTCTTT
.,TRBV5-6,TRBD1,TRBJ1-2,CASSWDRGTYGYTF,TGTGCCAGCAGCTGGGACAGGGGGACCTATGGCTACACCTTC
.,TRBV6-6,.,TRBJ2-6,CASSLRGGSEGSGANVLTF,TGTGCCAGCAGTCTACGAGGGGGATCGGAAGGCTCTGGGGCCAACGTCCTGACTTTC
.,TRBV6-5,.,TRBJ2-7,CASSYSSGTYEQYF,TGTGCCAGCAGTTACTCGTCAGGAACCTACGAGCAGTACTTC
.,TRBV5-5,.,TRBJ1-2,CASSDYAQGNYGYTF,TGTGCCAGCAGCGACTATGCACAGGGTAACTATGGCTACACCTTC
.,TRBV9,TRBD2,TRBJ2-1,CASSVQPSGSYEQFF,TGTGCCAGCAGCGTACAGCCCAGCGGGAGTTATGAGCAGTTCTTC
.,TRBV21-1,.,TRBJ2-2,CASSKRFASGGACTGELFF,TGTGCCAGCAGCAAAAGGTTCGCTAGCGGGGGGGCGTGTACCGGGGAGCTGTTTTTT
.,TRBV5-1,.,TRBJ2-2,CASSLGGAVTGELFF,TGCGCCAGCAGCTTGGGCGGGGCGGTCACCGGGGAGCTGTTTTTT
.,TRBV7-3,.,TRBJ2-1,CASSLKRDNEQFF,TGTGCCAGCAGCTTAAAGAGAGACAATGAGCAGTTCTTC
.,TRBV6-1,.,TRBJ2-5,CASSLGSKETQYF,TGTGCCAGCAGTTTGGGCTCAAAAGAGACCCAGTACTTC
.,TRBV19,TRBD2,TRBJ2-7,CASSPKRGYEQYF,TGTGCCAGTAGTCCAAAGCGGGGTTACGAGCAGTACTTC